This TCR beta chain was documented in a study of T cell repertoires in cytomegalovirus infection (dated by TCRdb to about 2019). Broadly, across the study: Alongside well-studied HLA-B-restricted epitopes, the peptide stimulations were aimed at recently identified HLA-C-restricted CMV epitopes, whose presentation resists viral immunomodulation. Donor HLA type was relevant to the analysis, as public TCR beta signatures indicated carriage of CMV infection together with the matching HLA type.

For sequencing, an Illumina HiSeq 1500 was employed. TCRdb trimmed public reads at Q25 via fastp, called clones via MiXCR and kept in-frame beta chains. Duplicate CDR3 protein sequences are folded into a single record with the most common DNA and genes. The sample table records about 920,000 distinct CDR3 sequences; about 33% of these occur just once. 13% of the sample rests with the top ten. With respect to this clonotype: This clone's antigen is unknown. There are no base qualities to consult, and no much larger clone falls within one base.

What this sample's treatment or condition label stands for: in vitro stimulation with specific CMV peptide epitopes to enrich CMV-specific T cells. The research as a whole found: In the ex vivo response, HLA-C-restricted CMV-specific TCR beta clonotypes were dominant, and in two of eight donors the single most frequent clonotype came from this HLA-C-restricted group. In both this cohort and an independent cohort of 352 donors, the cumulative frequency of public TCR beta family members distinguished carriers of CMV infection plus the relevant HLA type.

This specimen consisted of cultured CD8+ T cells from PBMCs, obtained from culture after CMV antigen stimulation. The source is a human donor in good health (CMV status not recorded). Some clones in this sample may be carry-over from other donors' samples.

Here is the DNA: TGTGCCATCGCCCCCGGGTCTGGAAACACCATATATTTT. Its product reads: CAIAPGSGNTIYF. The V and J genes are TRBV10-3 and TRBJ1-3, with no D gene named confidently. CDR1 ENHRY and CDR2 SYGVKD were looked up in the germline V gene. V is reduced by 8 bases and J by 1 base, leaving a spacing of 9 bases between them. The CDR3, cysteine through phenylalanine, is 13 amino acids long. Just the 39-base CDR3 DNA is kept, in frame starting at base 1.